Below, one TCR beta chain is given with its context. This sample stems from a study of blood T cell repertoires in COVID-19. Background on the study: Donors in the United States, Italy and Spain gave samples during acute or convalescent COVID-19. From T cells, B-cell-depleted T cells, or PBMCs came the material, which was cDNA or gDNA.

Original methodology: Amplification of reference gene primers was used by the study to estimate nucleated cell counts. Measured with immunoSEQ multiplex PCR; TCRdb has only the in-frame clones, and not every one. The V and J calls and clone size are taken from that table; D and trimming were inferred from the DNA. The sample lists about 210,000 clones; 70% to 90% were seen once. This CDR3 has 16 residues. This TCR derives from a woman in her thirties or forties with acute or convalescent COVID-19. This chain joins TRBV7-5 and TRBJ1-4. TRBV7-5 is annotated as a pseudogene. Source material: peripheral blood. The CDR3 DNA follows: TGTGCCAGAAGCGAGGGTACGGGAACCACTAATGAAAAACTGTTTTTT. Translated, it gives CARSEGTGTTNEKLFF.